This T cell receptor beta chain was identified in a study of OX40 agonist ivuxolimab in advanced cancers. About the study: Ivuxolimab is a fully human IgG2 antibody that activates OX40 (CD134).

Generated by immunoSEQ multiplex PCR, the TCRdb table keeps only in-frame clones and is missing some. The table records over 85,000 clones, 90% of them present only once. V gave up 4 bases and J gave up 3 bases; unmatched junction bases: 13. Germline V gene lookup returns CDR1 SEHNR and CDR2 FQNEAQ (reference sequence). CDR3 length equals 17 residues. V and J are TRBV7-9 and TRBJ2-3; 7 bases agree with TRBD2. The origin of this receptor is an adult with an advanced solid tumor such as melanoma, head and neck, liver or kidney cancer. The sample consisted of CD4+ or CD8+ T cells sorted from blood, taken in a trial of the OX40 agonist ivuxolimab. CDR3: CASSSSFGGRGTDTQYF. DNA for the CDR3: TGTGCCAGCAGCTCCTCGTTTGGAGGGAGGGGAACAGATACGCAGTATTTT.